The 26 T cell receptor beta chains below come from one sample, sequenced in a study of cytomegalovirus exposure and HLA in healthy donors. Both 60 Vbeta primers and 13 Jbeta primers went into the PCR. Using immunoSEQ multiplex PCR, the repertoire was profiled, and TCRdb retains in-frame clones only, with some absent. The sample includes some 130,000 clones, 76% of them seen just once. Specimen: PBMCs. The receptors here all came from a female donor in good health and CMV-seropositive.

This rearrangement joins TRBV29-1 to TRBJ2-1; 11 bases map to TRBD2. The J segment lost 0 bases and the V segment lost 2 bases, leaving 3 bases of the junction unmatched. The CDR3 runs to 16 residues. The germline gives CDR1 SQVTM, CDR2 ANQGSEA. CDR3 in DNA: TGCAGCGTTGAAATTAGCGGGGGGGGCTCCTACAATGAGCAGTTCTTC. It codes for CSVEISGGGSYNEQFF.

The V call is TRBV18, the J call TRBJ2-5; 7 bases are shared with TRBD1. The CDR3 contains 14 residues. The J segment lost 2 bases and the V segment lost 3 bases, leaving 3 bases of the junction unmatched. Per the germline V gene, CDR1 is KGHSH and CDR2 is LQKENI. The CDR3 DNA reads TGTGCCAGCTCACCCGGACAGGTACAAGAGACCCAGTACTTC. Protein: CASSPGQVQETQYF.

This clone occurred a few times. The chain uses TRBV5-1 and TRBJ2-3, with 9 bases aligning to TRBD2. The germline V gene has CDR1 SGHRS and CDR2 YFSETQ. The CDR3 has 16 amino acids. The V and J ends lost 4 bases and 4 bases, in that order; junction bases with no gene match: 10. CDR3 coding DNA: TGCGCCAGCAGCCCTGATGTAGCGGGAGTATCAGATACGCAGTATTTT. Translated, it gives CASSPDVAGVSDTQYF.

This chain uses TRBV5-6 with TRBJ2-7, with D uncertain. Germline V gene data show CDR1 as SGHDT and CDR2 as YYEEEE. CDR3 length: 12 amino acids. V lost 4 bases, J lost 7 bases, and 12 bases lay in between. CDR3 sequence (DNA): TGTGCCAGCAGCCGGAGAGTGAATGAGCAGTACTTC. This translates into CASSRRVNEQYF.

The chain employs TRBV14 and TRBJ1-6; maybe TRBD1 (5 bases). CDR1 and CDR2 (germline): SGHDN, FVKESK. The length of the CDR3 is 16 residues. V lost 0 bases to trimming and J lost 6 bases, with 12 bases between them. CDR3 loop: CASSQDFGQFNSPLHF. CDR3 sequence (DNA): TGTGCCAGCAGCCAAGATTTCGGACAATTTAATTCACCCCTCCACTTT.

V gene TRBV9 combines with J gene TRBJ1-1; tentative D call: TRBD1 (6 bases). CDR1 and CDR2 from the germline V gene are SGDLS and YYNGEE. The CDR3 contains 14 residues. Trimming cost V 2 bases and J 5 bases, with 13 bases left between them. The CDR3 DNA reads as TGTGCCAGCAGCGTTGAGATAACAGGGACTGAAGCTTTCTTT. Protein sequence: CASSVEITGTEAFF. Complete variable domain (other parts from reference TRBV9 and TRBJ1-1): DSGVTQTPKHLITATGQRVTLRCSPRSGDLSVYWYQQSLDQGLQFLIQYYNGEERAKGNILERFSAQQFPDLHSELNLSSLELGDSALYFCASSVEITGTEAFFGQGTRLTVV.

This sequence joins TRBV5-4 and TRBJ2-3; 7 bases match TRBD1. With 5 bases clipped from V and 0 bases from J, the junction kept 6 bases outside the gene matches. Germline CDR1 is SGHNT and CDR2 is YYREEE (reference sequence). The CDR3 sequence is 15 residues long. The CDR3 DNA is TGTGCCAGCAGGTCCGGGACAGCAAGCACAGATACGCAGTATTTT. This translates into CASRSGTASTDTQYF.

J is TRBJ1-1 and V is TRBV5-1; tentative D call: TRBD1 (5 bases). The V end was cut by 4 bases, the J end by 3 bases, with 10 bases between. The CDR3 runs 13 residues. Germline V lookup: CDR1 SGHRS, CDR2 YFSETQ. CDR3 loop: CASSVRADTEAFF. The CDR3, as DNA: TGCGCCAGCAGCGTCAGGGCGGACACTGAAGCTTTCTTT.

The chain uses TRBV5-1 and TRBJ2-2; 9 positions match TRBD2. Germline V gene data show CDR1 as SGHRS and CDR2 as YFSETQ. J was trimmed by 3 bases and V by 4 bases; bases with no gene match: 7. This CDR3 region has 16 residues. The CDR3 nucleotides are TGCGCCAGCAGCCCGAGTAGCGGGGGTTACACCGGGGAGCTGTTTTTT. This sequence encodes CASSPSSGGYTGELFF.

The chain couples TRBV29-1 to TRBJ1-1; D remains ambiguous. The CDR3 sequence is 13 residues long. Deletions cut 4 bases from V and 0 bases from J, with 9 bases between. CDR1 is SQVTM, CDR2 ANQGSEA, per germline. The CDR3 loop reads CSVAQLLNTEAFF. DNA of the CDR3: TGCAGCGTTGCCCAGTTATTGAACACTGAAGCTTTCTTT.

The chain couples TRBV27 to TRBJ1-1, with D possibly being TRBD1 (6 bases). CDR3 length: 15 amino acids. V was trimmed by 6 bases and J by 1 base, leaving 15 bases between them. The germline V gene encodes CDR1 MNHEY and CDR2 SMNVEV (reference sequence). This CDR3 is CASSRGGAANTEAFF. CDR3 nucleotides: TGTGCCAGCAGCCGAGGGGGGGCGGCGAACACTGAAGCTTTCTTT.

The chain is built from TRBV11-3 and TRBJ2-1; D unclear. Trimming pared 0 bases from V and 0 bases from J, leaving 9 bases between. CDR1 and CDR2 (germline): SGHNT, YENEEA. The CDR3 totals 16 residues. The CDR3 loop is CASSLDRRSSYNEQFF. The CDR3 region has the DNA TGTGCCAGCAGCTTAGACAGACGGAGCTCCTACAATGAGCAGTTCTTC.

V is TRBV5-1 and J is TRBJ2-1, with TRBD1 as a possible D gene (6 bases). The V end was cut by 2 bases, the J end by 4 bases, with 16 bases between. The CDR3 is 16 residues long. Per the germline V gene, CDR1 is SGHRS and CDR2 is YFSETQ. The CDR3 is CASSLLQGSGYNEQFF. The CDR3 nucleotides read TGCGCCAGCAGCTTATTACAGGGTAGTGGATACAATGAGCAGTTCTTC. The full variable domain, its missing parts supplied by reference TRBV5-1 and TRBJ2-1, is KAGVTQTPRYLIKTRGQQVTLSCSPISGHRSVSWYQQTPGQGLQFLFEYFSETQRNKGNFPGRFSGRQFSNSRSEMNVSTLELGDSALYLCASSLLQGSGYNEQFFGPGTRLTVL.

This chain links TRBV9 with TRBJ2-5; D is unresolved. The CDR3 covers 14 residues. CDR1 is SGDLS, CDR2 YYNGEE, per germline. Trimming removed 3 bases at V and 7 bases at J, with 16 bases between. CDR3 bases: TGTGCCAGCAGCGCCAAAAGCGACGGCTTGACCCAGTACTTC. This codes for CASSAKSDGLTQYF. Variable domain in full (rest from reference TRBV9 and TRBJ2-5): DSGVTQTPKHLITATGQRVTLRCSPRSGDLSVYWYQQSLDQGLQFLIQYYNGEERAKGNILERFSAQQFPDLHSELNLSSLELGDSALYFCASSAKSDGLTQYFGPGTRLLVL.

The chain couples TRBV27 to TRBJ2-5; D remains unclear. This CDR3 is 11 amino acids long. V lost 7 bases to trimming and J lost 5 bases, with 8 bases between them. Germline loops: CDR1 MNHEY, CDR2 SMNVEV (reference sequence). The CDR3 here is CASTRSETQYF. The CDR3, as DNA: TGTGCCAGCACTAGATCGGAGACCCAGTACTTC.

The V gene is TRBV2, the J gene TRBJ1-4, with no clear D. The ends were cut back, 3 bases at V and 8 bases at J, with 7 bases in the middle. The CDR3 contains 12 residues. Germline lookup yields CDR1 SNHLY and CDR2 FYNNEI. CDR3 loop: CASSEAVEKLFF. DNA of the CDR3: TGTGCCAGCAGTGAGGCAGTCGAAAAACTGTTTTTT.

The chain couples TRBV5-4 to TRBJ2-2; no clear D. Per the germline V gene, CDR1 is SGHNT and CDR2 is YYREEE (reference sequence). This CDR3 has 12 residues. Trimming took off 3 bases at V and 8 bases at J, with 8 bases between the two ends. The CDR3 is CASSSPVGELFF. The CDR3 DNA reads TGTGCCAGCAGCTCTCCGGTGGGGGAGCTGTTTTTT.

This clone occurred a few times. This sequence joins TRBV2 and TRBJ2-3; 10 bases map to TRBD1. The ends lost 4 bases at V and 5 bases at J; junction bases unmatched: 3. The length of the CDR3 is 14 residues. Germline loops: CDR1 SNHLY, CDR2 FYNNEI. The CDR3 DNA follows: TGTGCCAGCAGTGGGCGGACAGGGGGAGATACGCAGTATTTT. Translated: CASSGRTGGDTQYF.

V and J are TRBV10-1 and TRBJ2-3; possible D gene TRBD2, 5 bases. V was cut by 2 bases and J by 6 bases, with 6 bases left in between. The CDR3 length is 12 residues. Germline CDR1 WNHNN, CDR2 SYGVQD (reference sequence). The CDR3: CASSEGEDTQYF. In DNA form, the CDR3 reads TGCGCCAGCAGTGAGGGGGAGGATACGCAGTATTTT.

The V gene is TRBV2, the J gene TRBJ1-1, with TRBD1 identical over 7 bases. Germline CDR1 is SNHLY and CDR2 is FYNNEI. This CDR3 is 14 amino acids long. Unmatched junction bases numbered 8, after V lost 3 bases and J lost 7 bases. This CDR3 is CASSDGQGDLEAFF. The CDR3 bases are TGTGCCAGCAGTGACGGGCAGGGGGATCTTGAAGCTTTCTTT.

This clone has just a few counts. This chain joins TRBV28 and TRBJ1-1; D remains ambiguous. Germline V CDR1 and CDR2: MDHEN, SYDVKM. CDR3 size: 14 residues. V lost 10 bases and J lost 8, with 23 bases in between. The CDR3 loop is CATRVAWIGGEAFF. The CDR3 nucleotides read TGTGCCACCCGGGTGGCCTGGATTGGCGGAGAAGCTTTCTTT.

The sample holds a few counts of this clone. The chain uses TRBV5-1 and TRBJ1-2, with 8 bases that match TRBD1. CDR3 size: 11 residues. V lost 4 bases to trimming and J lost 10 bases; unmatched junction nucleotides: 3. CDR1 and CDR2 from the germline V gene are SGHRS and YFSETQ. CDR3 bases: TGCGCCAGCAGCCAGGACAGGGACTACACCTTC. Protein product: CASSQDRDYTF.

The J gene is TRBJ2-1, the V gene TRBV14, with 7 bases that match TRBD1. Germline lookup yields CDR1 SGHDN and CDR2 FVKESK. CDR3 size: 16 residues. Losses at the gene ends were 4 bases for V and 1 base for J; bases not matched to a gene: 7. The CDR3, as DNA: TGTGCCAGCAGCCCCCCAACAGGGGCGTCCTACAATGAGCAGTTCTTC. Protein: CASSPPTGASYNEQFF.

This sequence joins TRBV7-9 and TRBJ1-1, with D perhaps matching TRBD1 (5 bases). The germline V gene encodes CDR1 SEHNR and CDR2 FQNEAQ (reference sequence). The CDR3 runs 14 residues. Between the trimmed V and J ends, which lost 3 bases and 3 bases, there was a span of 11 bases. CDR3 protein: CASSLDIGDTEAFF. The CDR3 DNA reads TGTGCCAGCAGCTTGGACATTGGGGACACTGAAGCTTTCTTT.

The chain joins TRBV6-5 to TRBJ1-1; maybe TRBD1 (5 bases). V was pared by 0 bases and J by 5 bases, with 10 bases between. From germline, CDR1 is MNHEY and CDR2 SVGAGI. This CDR3 is 14 amino acids long. The CDR3 here is CASSYSRGGTEAFF. CDR3 nucleotide sequence: TGTGCCAGCAGTTACTCACGGGGGGGGACTGAAGCTTTCTTT.

The chain carries TRBV21-1 and TRBJ2-7; the table's TRBD2 call for D was not verified on the DNA. TRBV21-1 is classified as a pseudogene. The CDR3 is made up of 17 amino acids. DNA of the CDR3: TGTGCCAGCAGCCCGTGTGGCCGGCGGGACGGCTCCTACGAGCAGTACTTC. The encoded protein is CASSPCGRRDGSYEQYF.